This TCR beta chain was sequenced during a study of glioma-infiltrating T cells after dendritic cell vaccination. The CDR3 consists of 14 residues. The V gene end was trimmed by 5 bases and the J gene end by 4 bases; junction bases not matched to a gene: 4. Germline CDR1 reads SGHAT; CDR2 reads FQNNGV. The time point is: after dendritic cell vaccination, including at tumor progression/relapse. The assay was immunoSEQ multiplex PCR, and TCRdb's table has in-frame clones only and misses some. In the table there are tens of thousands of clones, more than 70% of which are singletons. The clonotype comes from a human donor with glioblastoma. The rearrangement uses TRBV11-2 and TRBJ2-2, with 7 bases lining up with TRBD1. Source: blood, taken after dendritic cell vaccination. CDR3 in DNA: TGTGCCAGCAGCCGGGACAGACTCACCGGGGAGCTGTTTTTT. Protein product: CASSRDRLTGELFF.